This TCR beta chain was recovered during a study of CD8+ T cells in alopecia areata. Germline CDR1 reads DFQATT; CDR2 reads SNEGSKA (reference sequence). The CDR3 is made up of 11 amino acids. Trimming pared 3 bases from V and 6 bases from J, leaving 8 bases between. Sequencing relied on a cDNA template that was reverse transcribed from extracted RNA. This table comes from immunoSEQ multiplex PCR, and its TCRdb copy is limited to in-frame clones, with some not included. In the table there are roughly 140,000 clones, less than 65% of which are singletons. The clonotype comes from a human donor in good health. The material sequenced was CD8+ T cells sorted from blood. The J gene is TRBJ1-2, the V gene TRBV20-1; the D is unclear. CDR3 region: CSAREGDGYTF. The DNA of the CDR3 is TGCAGTGCTAGGGAGGGCGATGGCTACACCTTC.